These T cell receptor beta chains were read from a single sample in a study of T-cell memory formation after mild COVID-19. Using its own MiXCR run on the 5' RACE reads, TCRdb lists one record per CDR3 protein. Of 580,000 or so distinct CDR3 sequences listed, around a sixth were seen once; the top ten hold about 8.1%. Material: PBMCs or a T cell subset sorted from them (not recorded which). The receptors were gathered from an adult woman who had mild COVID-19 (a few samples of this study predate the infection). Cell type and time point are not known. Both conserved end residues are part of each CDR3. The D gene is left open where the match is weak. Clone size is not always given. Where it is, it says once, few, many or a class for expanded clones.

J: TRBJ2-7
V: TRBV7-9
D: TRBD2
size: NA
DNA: TGTGCCAGTAGCGGGAGGGCCGGGTACGAGCAGTACTTC
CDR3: CASSGRAGYEQYF

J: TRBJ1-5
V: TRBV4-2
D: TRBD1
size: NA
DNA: TGTGCCAGCAGCCAAGACGGACAGGGGAGTCAGCCCCAGCATTTT
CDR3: CASSQDGQGSQPQHF

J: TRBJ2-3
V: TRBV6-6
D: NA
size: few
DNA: TGTGCCAGCAGTTACCAACTCCCGACCAGGGATACGCAGTATTTT
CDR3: CASSYQLPTRDTQYF

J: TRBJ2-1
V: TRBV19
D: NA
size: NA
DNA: TGTGCCAGTAGTTTAGGACACCACAATGAGCAGTTCTTC
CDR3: CASSLGHHNEQFF

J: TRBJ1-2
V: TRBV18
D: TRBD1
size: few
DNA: TGTGCCAGCTCCCGAGCCGGGACAGGGTACTATGGCTACACCTTC
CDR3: CASSRAGTGYYGYTF

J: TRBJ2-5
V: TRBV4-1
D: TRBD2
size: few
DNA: TGCGCCAGCAGCCAATGGGTAGCGGGGGCATCGGGAGAGACCCAGTACTTC
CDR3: CASSQWVAGASGETQYF

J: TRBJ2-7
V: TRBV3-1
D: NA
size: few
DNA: TGTGCCAGCAGCCACGACGAGACCTACGAGCAGTACTTC
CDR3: CASSHDETYEQYF

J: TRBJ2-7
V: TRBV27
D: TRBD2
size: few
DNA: TGTGCCAGCAGTCCACTAGCGGGAGTGCGGGAGCAGTACTTC
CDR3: CASSPLAGVREQYF

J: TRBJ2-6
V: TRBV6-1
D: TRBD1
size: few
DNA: TGTGCCAGCGGACAGGGGGGGTCTGGGGCCAACGTCCTGACTTTC
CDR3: CASGQGGSGANVLTF

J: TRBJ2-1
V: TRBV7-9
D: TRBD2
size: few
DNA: TGTGCCAGCAGCTCCGGGGGGAGGTCCTACAATGAGCAGTTCTTC
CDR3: CASSSGGRSYNEQFF

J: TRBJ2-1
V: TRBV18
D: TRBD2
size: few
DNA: TGTGCCAGCTCACCCCGCGGGGGGTCCCTGATGTACAATGAGCAGTTCTTC
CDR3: CASSPRGGSLMYNEQFF

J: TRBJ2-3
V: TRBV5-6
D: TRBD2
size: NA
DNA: TGTGCCAGCAGCTTAGTCCCGGGACTAGCGGGAGGTTATAGCACAGATACGCAGTATTTT
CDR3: CASSLVPGLAGGYSTDTQYF

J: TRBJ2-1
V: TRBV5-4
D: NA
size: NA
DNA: TGTGCCAGCAGCTGGCAGGATGGGGCAGGGAGGTACAATGAGCAGTTCTTC
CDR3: CASSWQDGAGRYNEQFF

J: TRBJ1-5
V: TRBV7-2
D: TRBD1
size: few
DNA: TGTGCCAGCAGTCAACAGGGGCTTGGACAGCCCCAGCATTTT
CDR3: CASSQQGLGQPQHF

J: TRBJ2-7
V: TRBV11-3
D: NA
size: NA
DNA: TGTGCCAGCAGCTTAGGAGGTGTGGAAGGCGAGCAGTACTTC
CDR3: CASSLGGVEGEQYF

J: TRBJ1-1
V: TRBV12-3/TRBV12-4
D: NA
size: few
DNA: TGTGCCAGCACCTTGGGACTTGCCACTGAAGCTTTCTTT
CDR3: CASTLGLATEAFF

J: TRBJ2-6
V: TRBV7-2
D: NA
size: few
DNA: TGTGCCAGCAGCTTCAGGGACTCCCCCTCGAGCACTGGGGCCAACGTCCTGACTTTC
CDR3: CASSFRDSPSSTGANVLTF

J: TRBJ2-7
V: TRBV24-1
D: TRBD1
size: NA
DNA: TGTGCCACCTCGCCTACCGACAGGGCGCCCTACGAGCAGTACTTC
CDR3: CATSPTDRAPYEQYF

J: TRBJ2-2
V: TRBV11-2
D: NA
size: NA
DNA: TGTGCCAGCAGCCGGAGGGGGAACACCGGGGAGCTGTTTTTT
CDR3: CASSRRGNTGELFF

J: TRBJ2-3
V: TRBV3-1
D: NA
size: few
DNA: TGTGCCAGCAGCCAAGAACAGGGCAGAGATACGCAGTATTTT
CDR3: CASSQEQGRDTQYF

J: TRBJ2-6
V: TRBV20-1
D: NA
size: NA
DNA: TGCAGTGCTGCCAGGGAGGCTGGGGCCAACGTCCTGACTTTC
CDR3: CSAAREAGANVLTF

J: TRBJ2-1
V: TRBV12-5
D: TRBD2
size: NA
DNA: TGTGCTAGTGGTTCGATTAGCGGGGAGGCAATCAATGAGCAGTTCTTC
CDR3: CASGSISGEAINEQFF

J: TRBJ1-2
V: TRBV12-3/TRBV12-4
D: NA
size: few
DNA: TGTGCCAGCAGTCCCAGGGCTTCAGACTATGGCTACACCTTC
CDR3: CASSPRASDYGYTF

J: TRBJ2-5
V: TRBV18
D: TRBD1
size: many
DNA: TGTGCCAGCTCCCCCGGGACAGGAGAGACCCAGTACTTC
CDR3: CASSPGTGETQYF

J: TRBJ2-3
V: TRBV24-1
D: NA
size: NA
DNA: TGTGCCACCAGTGACCCCGGACAGTTCACAGATACGCAGTATTTT
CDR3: CATSDPGQFTDTQYF

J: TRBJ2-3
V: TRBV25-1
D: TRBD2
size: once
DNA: TGTGCCAGCAGTGGCCCTAGCGGGAGAAGCACAGATACGCAGTATTTT
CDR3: CASSGPSGRSTDTQYF

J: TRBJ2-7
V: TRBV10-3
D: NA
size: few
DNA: TGTGCCATCAGTGGGGTCGATAGCTCCTACGAGCAGTACTTC
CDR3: CAISGVDSSYEQYF

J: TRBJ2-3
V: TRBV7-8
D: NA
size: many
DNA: TGTGCCAGCAGCTCCGACGGGGGCCCCCGAGAAGAAGATACGCAGTATTTT
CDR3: CASSSDGGPREEDTQYF

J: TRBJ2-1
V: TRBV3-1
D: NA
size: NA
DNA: TGTGCCAGCAGTTTAGCGATGAGCTCCTACAATGAGCAGTTCTTC
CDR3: CASSLAMSSYNEQFF

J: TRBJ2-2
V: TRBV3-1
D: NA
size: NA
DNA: TGTGCCAGCAGCCAAGTATTTGGAGGTGATTCTCCCACCGGGGAGCTGTTTTTT
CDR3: CASSQVFGGDSPTGELFF

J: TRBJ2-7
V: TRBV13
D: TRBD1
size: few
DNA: TGTGCCAGCAGCCCCCGGGACAGGGTCCGCTACGAGCAGTACTTC
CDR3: CASSPRDRVRYEQYF

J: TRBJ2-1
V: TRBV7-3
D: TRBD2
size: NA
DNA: TGTGCCAGCAGCGGTCCGGGACTAGTAGGTGAGCAGTTCTTC
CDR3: CASSGPGLVGEQFF

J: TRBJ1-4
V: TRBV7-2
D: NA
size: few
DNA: TGTGCCAGCAGGACCGAGAATGAAAAACTGTTTTTT
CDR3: CASRTENEKLFF

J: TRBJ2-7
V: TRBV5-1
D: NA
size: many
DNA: TGCGCCAGCAGCTTGGCAGCTGCCTACGAGCAGTACTTC
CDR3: CASSLAAAYEQYF

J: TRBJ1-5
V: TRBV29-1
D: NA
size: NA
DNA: TGCAGCGTTCGGAATAGCAATCAGCCCCAGCATTTT
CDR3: CSVRNSNQPQHF

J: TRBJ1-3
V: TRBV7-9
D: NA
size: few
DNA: TGTGCCAGCAGCTCGTCCCTGGGGGGCTCTGGAAACACCATATATTTT
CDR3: CASSSSLGGSGNTIYF

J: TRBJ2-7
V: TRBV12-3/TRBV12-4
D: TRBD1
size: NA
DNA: TGTGCCAGCGCTGGGCGACAGGGGAGACTCGAGCAGTACTTC
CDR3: CASAGRQGRLEQYF

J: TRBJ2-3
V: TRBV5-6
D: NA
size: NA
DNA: TGTGCCAGCAGCCCGGGGAAGAGCACAGATACGCAGTATTTT
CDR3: CASSPGKSTDTQYF

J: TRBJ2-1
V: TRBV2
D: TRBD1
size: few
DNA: TGTGCCAGCCCTGAGACAGGGGGACACTATGAGCAGTTCTTC
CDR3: CASPETGGHYEQFF

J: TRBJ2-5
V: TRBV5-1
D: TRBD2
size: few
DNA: TGCGCCAGCAGCCCACAGCGGGGGGGCCAAGAGACCCAGTACTTC
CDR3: CASSPQRGGQETQYF

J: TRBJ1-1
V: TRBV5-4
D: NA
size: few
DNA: TGTGCCAGCAGCTTGGGAGTGAGCGGGCACACTGAAGCTTTCTTT
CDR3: CASSLGVSGHTEAFF

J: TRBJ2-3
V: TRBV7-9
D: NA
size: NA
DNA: TGTGCCAGCAGCCCGGTTAACACAGATACGCAGTATTTT
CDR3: CASSPVNTDTQYF

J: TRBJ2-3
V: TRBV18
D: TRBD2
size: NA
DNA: TGTGCCAGCTCACCACCGCCTAGCGGGGACGATACGCAGTATTTT
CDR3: CASSPPPSGDDTQYF

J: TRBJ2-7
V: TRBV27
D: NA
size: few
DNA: TGTGCCAGCAGTATATCCGGGGTGACGAGGCACGAGCAGTACTTC
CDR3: CASSISGVTRHEQYF

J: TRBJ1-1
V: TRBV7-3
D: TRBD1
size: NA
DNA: TGTGCCAGCAGCCGGCGAGGGGGCGCTTCGACTGAAGCTTTCTTT
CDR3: CASSRRGGASTEAFF

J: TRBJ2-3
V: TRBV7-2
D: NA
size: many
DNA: TGTGCCAGCAGCGATCCCACGTTCACAGATACGCAGTATTTT
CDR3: CASSDPTFTDTQYF

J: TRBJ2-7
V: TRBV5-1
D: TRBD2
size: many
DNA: TGCGCCAGCAGCTCCGGGACTAGCGCCTACGAGCAGTACTTC
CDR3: CASSSGTSAYEQYF

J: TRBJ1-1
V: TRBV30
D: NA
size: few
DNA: TGTGCCTGGAGTGAATCGGCGGGGGCTTTCTTT
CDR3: CAWSESAGAFF

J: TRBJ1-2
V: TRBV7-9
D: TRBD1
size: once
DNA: TGTGCCAGCAGCTTAGATCAGGGGGCCTATGGCTACACCTTC
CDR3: CASSLDQGAYGYTF

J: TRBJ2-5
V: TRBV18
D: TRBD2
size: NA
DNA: TGTGCCAGCTCACCATCGGGACTAGCGGGGACCCAGACCCAGTACTTC
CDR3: CASSPSGLAGTQTQYF

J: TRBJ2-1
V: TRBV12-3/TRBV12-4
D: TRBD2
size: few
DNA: TGTGCCAGCAGCCAAAATAGCGGGAGATCCTACAATGAGCAGTTCTTC
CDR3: CASSQNSGRSYNEQFF

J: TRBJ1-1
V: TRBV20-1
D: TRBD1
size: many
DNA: TGCAGTGCCCGAGGGGGCGGCGGGAACACTGAAGCTTTCTTT
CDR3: CSARGGGGNTEAFF